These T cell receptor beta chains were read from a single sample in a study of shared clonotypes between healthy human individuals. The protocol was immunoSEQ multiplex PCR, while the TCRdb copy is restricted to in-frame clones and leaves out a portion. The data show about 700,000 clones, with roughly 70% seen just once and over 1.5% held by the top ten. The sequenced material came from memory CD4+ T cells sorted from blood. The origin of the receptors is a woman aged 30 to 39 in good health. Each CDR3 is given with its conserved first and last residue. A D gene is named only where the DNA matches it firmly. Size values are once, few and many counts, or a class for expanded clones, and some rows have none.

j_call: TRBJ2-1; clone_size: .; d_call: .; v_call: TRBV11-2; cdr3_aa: CASSPLLYNEQFF; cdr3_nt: TGTGCCAGCAGCCCACTCCTCTACAATGAGCAGTTCTTC
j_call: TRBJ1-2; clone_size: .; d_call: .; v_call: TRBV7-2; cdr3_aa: CASSLDHNYGYTF; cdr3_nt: TGTGCCAGCAGCCTCGACCATAACTATGGCTACACCTTC
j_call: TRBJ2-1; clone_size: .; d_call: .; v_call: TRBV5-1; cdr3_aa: CASSLESGYNEQFF; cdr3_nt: TGCGCCAGCAGCTTGGAGTCTGGGTACAATGAGCAGTTCTTC
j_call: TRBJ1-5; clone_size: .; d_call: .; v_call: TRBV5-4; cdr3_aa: CASSLGQGQPQHF; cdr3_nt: TGTGCCAGCAGCTTGGGCCAGGGCCAGCCCCAGCATTTT
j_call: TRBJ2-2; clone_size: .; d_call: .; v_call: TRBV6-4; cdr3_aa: CASSRGNTGELFF; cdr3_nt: TGTGCCAGCTCTCGCGGGAACACCGGGGAGCTGTTTTTT
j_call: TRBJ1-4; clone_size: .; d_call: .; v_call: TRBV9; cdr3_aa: CASSVTSATNEKLFF; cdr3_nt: TGTGCCAGCAGCGTTACAAGCGCAACTAATGAAAAACTGTTTTTT
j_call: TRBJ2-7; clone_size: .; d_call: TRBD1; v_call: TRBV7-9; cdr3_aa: CASSSGGAGPYEQYF; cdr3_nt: TGTGCCAGCAGCTCAGGGGGCGCGGGCCCTTACGAGCAGTACTTC
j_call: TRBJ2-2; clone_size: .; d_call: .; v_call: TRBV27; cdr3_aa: CASSKKDTGELFF; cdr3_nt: TGTGCCAGCAGTAAAAAGGACACCGGGGAGCTGTTTTTT
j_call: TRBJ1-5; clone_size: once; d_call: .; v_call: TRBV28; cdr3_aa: CASSLPHGESQPQHF; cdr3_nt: TGTGCCAGCAGTTTGCCCCATGGGGAGTCCCAGCCCCAGCATTTT
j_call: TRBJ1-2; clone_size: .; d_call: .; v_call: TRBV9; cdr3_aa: CASSPRLTNYGYTF; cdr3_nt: TGTGCCAGCAGCCCCCGTCTCACAAACTATGGCTACACCTTC
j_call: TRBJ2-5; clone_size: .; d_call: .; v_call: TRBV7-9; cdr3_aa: CASSLLRGRETQYF; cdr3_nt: TGTGCCAGCAGCTTACTCAGGGGACGAGAGACCCAGTACTTC
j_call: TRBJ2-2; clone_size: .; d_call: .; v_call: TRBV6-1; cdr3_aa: CASSTDRNTGELFF; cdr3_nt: TGTGCCAGCAGTACCGACCGAAACACCGGGGAGCTGTTTTTT
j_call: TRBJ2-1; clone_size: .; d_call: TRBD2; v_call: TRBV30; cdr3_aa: CAWSRRLAFEQFF; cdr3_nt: TGTGCCTGGAGTAGGAGACTAGCTTTTGAGCAGTTCTTC
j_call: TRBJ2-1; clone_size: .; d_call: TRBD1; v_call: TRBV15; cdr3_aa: CATSRETGTGGEQFF; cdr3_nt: TGTGCCACCAGCAGAGAAACTGGGACAGGCGGTGAGCAGTTCTTC
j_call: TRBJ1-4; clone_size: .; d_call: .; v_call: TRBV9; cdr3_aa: CASSATSGEKLFF; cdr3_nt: TGTGCCAGCAGCGCTACCTCGGGTGAAAAACTGTTTTTT
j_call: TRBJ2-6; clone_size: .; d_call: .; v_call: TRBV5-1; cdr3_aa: CASSLGHSGANVLTF; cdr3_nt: TGCGCCAGCAGCTTGGGGCACTCTGGGGCCAACGTCCTGACTTTC
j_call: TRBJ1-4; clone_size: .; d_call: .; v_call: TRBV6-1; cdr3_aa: CATRDPNEKLFF; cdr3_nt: TGTGCCACCCGAGACCCCAATGAAAAACTGTTTTTT
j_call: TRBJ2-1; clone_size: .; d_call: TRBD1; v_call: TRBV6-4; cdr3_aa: CASARTGVDQNEQFF; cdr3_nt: TGTGCCAGCGCAAGGACAGGGGTCGACCAGAATGAGCAGTTCTTC
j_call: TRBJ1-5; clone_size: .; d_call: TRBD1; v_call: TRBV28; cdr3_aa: CASSYRGLLNNQPQHF; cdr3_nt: TGTGCCAGCAGTTACAGGGGGCTTTTAAACAATCAGCCCCAGCATTTT
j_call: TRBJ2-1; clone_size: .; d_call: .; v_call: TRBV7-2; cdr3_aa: CASSPGARNHYNEQFF; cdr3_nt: TGTGCCAGCAGCCCAGGAGCACGGAACCACTACAATGAGCAGTTCTTC
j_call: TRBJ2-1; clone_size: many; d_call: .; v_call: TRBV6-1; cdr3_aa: CASSVTGGHEQFF; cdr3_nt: TGTGCCAGCAGTGTGACCGGGGGCCATGAGCAGTTCTTC
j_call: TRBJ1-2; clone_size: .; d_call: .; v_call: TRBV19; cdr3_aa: CASTPDGFNYGYTF; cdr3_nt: TGTGCCAGTACCCCGGACGGATTTAACTATGGCTACACCTTC
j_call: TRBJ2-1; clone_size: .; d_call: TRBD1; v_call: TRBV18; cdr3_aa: CASSPVPYGTGDAEQFF; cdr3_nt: TGTGCCAGCTCACCCGTTCCGTACGGGACAGGGGATGCCGAGCAGTTCTTC
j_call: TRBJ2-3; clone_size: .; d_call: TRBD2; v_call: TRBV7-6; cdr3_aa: CASSLLGGTSGADTQYF; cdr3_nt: TGTGCCAGCAGCCTCCTAGGGGGGACTAGCGGTGCGGATACGCAGTATTTT
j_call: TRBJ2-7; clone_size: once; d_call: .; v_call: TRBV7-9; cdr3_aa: CASSPRGGYSEQYF; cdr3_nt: TGTGCCAGCAGCCCCCGTGGGGGATATTCCGAGCAGTACTTC
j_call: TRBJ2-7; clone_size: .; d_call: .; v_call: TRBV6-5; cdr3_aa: CASSYPTFYEQYF; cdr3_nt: TGTGCCAGCAGTTACCCGACTTTCTACGAGCAGTACTTC
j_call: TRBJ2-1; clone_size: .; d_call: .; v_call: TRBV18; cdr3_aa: CASSPEGGGVYNEQFF; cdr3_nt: TGTGCCAGCTCACCAGAAGGAGGGGGCGTCTACAATGAGCAGTTCTTC
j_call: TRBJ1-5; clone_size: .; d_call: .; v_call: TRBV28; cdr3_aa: CASSLGGRNQPQHF; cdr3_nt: TGTGCCAGCAGTTTGGGGGGTAGGAATCAGCCCCAGCATTTT
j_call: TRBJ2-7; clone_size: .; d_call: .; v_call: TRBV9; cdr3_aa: CASSVGYRSSSYEQYF; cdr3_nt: TGTGCCAGCAGCGTAGGGTACAGATCAAGCTCCTACGAGCAGTACTTC
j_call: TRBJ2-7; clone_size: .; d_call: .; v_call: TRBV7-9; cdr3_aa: CASSLAGGTYEQYF; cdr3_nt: TGTGCCAGCAGCTTAGCAGGCGGGACCTACGAGCAGTACTTC
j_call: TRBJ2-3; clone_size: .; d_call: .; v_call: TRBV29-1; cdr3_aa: CSVGRGARNTDTQYF; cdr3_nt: TGCAGCGTTGGTCGAGGTGCTCGAAACACAGATACGCAGTATTTT
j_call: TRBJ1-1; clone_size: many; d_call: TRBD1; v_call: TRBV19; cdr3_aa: CASSVTGVQTEAFF; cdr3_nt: TGTGCCAGTAGTGTCACAGGGGTTCAGACTGAAGCTTTCTTT
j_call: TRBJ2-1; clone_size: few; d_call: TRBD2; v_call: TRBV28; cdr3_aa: CASVSGSSYNEQFF; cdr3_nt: TGTGCCAGCGTAAGCGGGAGCTCCTACAATGAGCAGTTCTTC
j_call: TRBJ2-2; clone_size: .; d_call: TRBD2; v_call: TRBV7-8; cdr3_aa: CASSLGGGTSWTGELFF; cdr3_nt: TGTGCCAGCAGCTTAGGAGGGGGGACTAGTTGGACCGGGGAGCTGTTTTTT
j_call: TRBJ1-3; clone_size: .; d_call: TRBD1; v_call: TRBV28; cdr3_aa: CASSIGQGAGNTIYF; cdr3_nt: TGTGCCAGCTCCATTGGACAGGGGGCGGGAAACACCATATATTTT
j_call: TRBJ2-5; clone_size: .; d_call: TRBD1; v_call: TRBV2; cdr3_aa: CASSAQGQRQETQYF; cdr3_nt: TGTGCCAGCAGCGCTCAGGGACAGCGCCAAGAGACCCAGTACTTC
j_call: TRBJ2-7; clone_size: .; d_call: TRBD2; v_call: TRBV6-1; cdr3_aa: CAATSGRVSYEQYF; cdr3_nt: TGTGCCGCCACTAGCGGGAGGGTATCCTACGAGCAGTACTTC
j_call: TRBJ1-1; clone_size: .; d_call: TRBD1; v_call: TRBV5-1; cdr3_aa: CATPRRTGVRTEAFF; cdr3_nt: TGCGCCACCCCCCGACGGACAGGGGTGCGGACTGAAGCTTTCTTT
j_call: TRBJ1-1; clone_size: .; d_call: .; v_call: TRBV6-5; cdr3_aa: CASSYSGAGKNTEAFF; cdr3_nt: TGTGCCAGCAGTTACTCGGGGGCAGGGAAGAACACTGAAGCTTTCTTT
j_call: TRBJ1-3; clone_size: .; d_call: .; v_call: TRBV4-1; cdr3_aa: CASSQVGESGNTIYF; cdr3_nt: TGCGCCAGCAGCCAAGTGGGGGAGAGTGGAAACACCATATATTTT
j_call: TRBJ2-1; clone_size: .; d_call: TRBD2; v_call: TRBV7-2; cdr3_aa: CASSSLAGEQFF; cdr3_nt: TGTGCCAGCAGCTCACTAGCGGGTGAGCAGTTCTTC
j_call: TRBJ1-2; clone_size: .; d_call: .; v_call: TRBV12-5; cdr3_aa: CASGLGSRTRGYTF; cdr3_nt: TGTGCTAGTGGTTTGGGCAGCAGGACTCGTGGCTACACCTTC